This is a list of T cell receptor beta chains from one sample in a study of blood T cells in healthy people across ages. MiXCR was run by TCRdb on the 5' RACE reads, yielding one entry per CDR3 protein. This sample has about 650,000 distinct CDR3 sequences; 32% occur once, and the top ten carry 15%. Sequenced: blood. The receptors come from a woman older than 75 in good health. CDR3s include the opening cysteine and the closing phenylalanine or tryptophan. The D gene is left open where the match is weak. Expanded clones are given a class, and other clones once, few, many or no size at all.

d_gene	abundance	v_gene	j_gene	CDR3nt	CDR3aa
.	.	TRBV5-1	TRBJ2-1	TGCGCCAGCAGCTTGGGAATAGACAATGAGCAGTTCTTC	CASSLGIDNEQFF
.	.	TRBV4-1	TRBJ1-4	TGCGCCAGCAACCAAGTAAGGGCTGAAAAACTGTTTTTT	CASNQVRAEKLFF
TRBD2	many	TRBV12-3/TRBV12-4	TRBJ2-5	TGTGCCAGCAGTTTTGGTACGGGGGGAGGTGAGACCCAGTACTTC	CASSFGTGGGETQYF
.	few	TRBV28	TRBJ2-7	TGTGCCAGCAGTTCCCAGGGACACTCCTACGAGCAGTACTTC	CASSSQGHSYEQYF
TRBD2	many	TRBV20-1	TRBJ2-1	TGCAGTGCTAGAGATCTCGGGGGGGGGTCCTACAATGAGCAGTTCTTC	CSARDLGGGSYNEQFF
.	many	TRBV20-1	TRBJ2-5	TGCAGTGCTAGAAGGGGGGGTGGAGAGACCCAGTACTTC	CSARRGGGETQYF
TRBD1	many	TRBV9	TRBJ1-5	TGTGCCAGCAGCGTGGGACAGGGCAATCAGCCCCAGCATTTT	CASSVGQGNQPQHF
TRBD1	.	TRBV9	TRBJ2-1	TGTGCCAGCAGCGTAGCGACAGGGAATGAGCAGTTCTTC	CASSVATGNEQFF
.	.	TRBV7-9	TRBJ1-6	TGTGCCAGCAGCTTAGAACAGGTGGGACGATCACCCCTCCACTTT	CASSLEQVGRSPLHF
.	many	TRBV3-1	TRBJ2-1	TGTGCCAGCAGCCAAGAACTCGGGACGGGGCAGTTCTTC	CASSQELGTGQFF
TRBD2	.	TRBV10-3	TRBJ2-7	TGTGCCATTGGGACTAGCGGGACCGGCGAGCAGTACTTC	CAIGTSGTGEQYF
TRBD1	.	TRBV13	TRBJ2-2	TGTGCCAGCAGCTCCCGGGACAGGGACACCGGGGAGCTGTTTTTT	CASSSRDRDTGELFF
TRBD1	many	TRBV7-9	TRBJ1-2	TGTGCCAGCAGCTTAGCGGAGGGACAGGGTTCCACCTTC	CASSLAEGQGSTF
TRBD1	.	TRBV3-1	TRBJ2-6	TGTGCCAGCACCCGCGAGGGGGCGGGTGGGACCAACGTCCTGACTTTC	CASTREGAGGTNVLTF
.	many	TRBV5-5	TRBJ1-2	TGTGCCAGCAGCCTCATCCAGGAGCCGCGCCGCTATGGCTACACCTTC	CASSLIQEPRRYGYTF
.	many	TRBV6-1	TRBJ1-4	TGTGCCAGCAGTGAAAGGGGCGGGTTGTCCGAAAAACTGTTTTTT	CASSERGGLSEKLFF
.	medium-sized	TRBV7-2	TRBJ2-1	TGTGCCAGCAGCTTATCTGGGACCCGCTGGAATGAGCAGTTCTTC	CASSLSGTRWNEQFF
TRBD1	.	TRBV7-2	TRBJ1-5	TGTGCCAGCAGCTTAGTGGCCTCCGGGACAGGGGGTGTGGGCAATCAGCCCCAGCATTTT	CASSLVASGTGGVGNQPQHF
.	.	TRBV11-2	TRBJ2-1	TGTGCCAGCAGCCCGGTAATTGTCAATGAGCAGTTCTTC	CASSPVIVNEQFF
.	few	TRBV19	TRBJ2-5	TGTGCCAGTAGATTCGGGACAGCGGGGGAGCAGTACTTC	CASRFGTAGEQYF
TRBD2	many	TRBV5-5	TRBJ2-5	TGTGCCAGCAGCTTGCCGGGGGGGCAGCGAGAGACCCAGTACTTC	CASSLPGGQRETQYF
.	.	TRBV5-1	TRBJ1-5	TGCGCCAGCAGCTTGGGTTCGGGAGGGGGCAATCAGCCCCAGCATTTT	CASSLGSGGGNQPQHF
TRBD2	few	TRBV2	TRBJ2-3	TGTGCCAGCAGTGGACGGACTAGCGGGGGCTACAGCACAGATACGCAGTATTTT	CASSGRTSGGYSTDTQYF
.	many	TRBV28	TRBJ1-2	TGTGCCAGCATCCCCGGGATTAGCCGCCCCTATGGCTACACCTTC	CASIPGISRPYGYTF
TRBD2	.	TRBV9	TRBJ2-1	TGTGCCAGCAGCGTAGCGGCTAGCGGGGGGCACTACAATGAGCAGTTCTTC	CASSVAASGGHYNEQFF
TRBD1	many	TRBV5-1	TRBJ1-1	TGCGCCAGCAGCTTACAGGGGGCCACGGTGAACACTGAAGCTTTCTTT	CASSLQGATVNTEAFF